A selection of T cell receptor beta chains follows, all from one sample in a study of blood T cell repertoires in COVID-19. Clones were read by immunoSEQ multiplex PCR, and TCRdb kept only the in-frame ones, dropping some. The sample has 90,000 or so clones, about nine tenths seen once. Sequencing was carried out using peripheral blood. These receptors all come from a man aged 60 to 69 with COVID-19, enrolled during active disease. CDR3s include the opening cysteine and the closing phenylalanine or tryptophan. The D gene is left open where the match is weak. Clone size is stated in some rows and not others, as once, few, many or a class when expanded.

D gene	V gene	J gene	clone size	CDR3 DNA	CDR3 protein
TRBD1	TRBV12-3/TRBV12-4	TRBJ2-7	-	TGTGCCAGCAGGGGACAGAACTCCTACGAGCAGTACTTC	CASRGQNSYEQYF
TRBD2	TRBV6-4	TRBJ2-5	-	TGTGCCAGCCAAAGCGGGAGAACCCAAGAGACCCAGTACTTC	CASQSGRTQETQYF
-	TRBV7-2	TRBJ2-6	-	TGTGCCAGCAGCTTATGGGCGAGCTCTGGGGCCAACGTCCTGACTTTC	CASSLWASSGANVLTF
TRBD1	TRBV29-1	TRBJ2-2	-	TGCAGCGTTGAAGAACCGACAGGGGCGAACACCGGGGAGCTGTTTTTT	CSVEEPTGANTGELFF
-	TRBV7-9	TRBJ1-2	-	TGTGCCAGCAGCCTCCATACGGTTAACTATGGCTACACCTTC	CASSLHTVNYGYTF
-	TRBV14	TRBJ1-4	-	TGTGCCAGCAGCAACAGACAAGAACTGTTTTTT	CASSNRQELFF
TRBD1	TRBV7-2	TRBJ1-2	-	TGTGCCAGCAGCTCTCTAATCGGAGGACAGGGAAACTATGGCTACACCTTC	CASSSLIGGQGNYGYTF
-	TRBV19	TRBJ1-5	-	TGTGCCAGTAGTCTCCCTATTCAAGGGGTAATACAGCCCCAGCATTTT	CASSLPIQGVIQPQHF
-	TRBV28	TRBJ2-7	once	TGTGCCAGCAGTCGTACCGGGACAACCATCTACGAGCAGTACTTC	CASSRTGTTIYEQYF
TRBD2	TRBV11-2	TRBJ2-3	-	TGTGCCAGCAGCTTTACCAGCGGGAGTACAGATACGCAGTATTTT	CASSFTSGSTDTQYF
-	TRBV20-1	TRBJ2-3	-	TGCAGTGCTAGTGCGGGTACCTGGGGCACAGATACGCAGTATTTT	CSASAGTWGTDTQYF
TRBD2	TRBV13	TRBJ2-5	-	TGTGCCAGCAGCCTAGGCACTAGCGGACGGGAGACCCAGTACTTC	CASSLGTSGRETQYF
TRBD2	TRBV7-6	TRBJ2-3	-	TGTGCCAGCAGCCCCATGAAGCGGGAGGGAGATACGCAGTATTTT	CASSPMKREGDTQYF
-	TRBV7-2	TRBJ1-3	-	TGTGCCAGCAGCCGTCCAGGACAGTTCTCTGGAAACACCATATATTTT	CASSRPGQFSGNTIYF
-	TRBV19	TRBJ1-3	once	TGTGCCAGTAGTAGTCGGTGGGCAACCTCTGGAAACACCATATATTTT	CASSSRWATSGNTIYF
-	TRBV3-1/TRBV3-2	TRBJ1-2	-	TGTGCCAGCAGCCAAGAGGGAGGCAGGGCTGGCTACACCTTC	CASSQEGGRAGYTF
TRBD2	TRBV11-2	TRBJ2-3	-	TGTGCCAGCAGCATCGGACTAGCGGGTGGGGGAGGAAAAGATACGCAGTATTTT	CASSIGLAGGGGKDTQYF
-	TRBV30	TRBJ2-7	-	TGTGCCTGGAGGGGGGCTAGCTACGAGCAGTACTTC	CAWRGASYEQYF
-	TRBV27	TRBJ1-3	-	TGTGCCAGCAGCCTCGACACCTCTGGAAACACCATATATTTT	CASSLDTSGNTIYF
-	TRBV10-1	TRBJ2-1	-	TGCGCCAGCAGTGAGTCAGTAGCGGACTCCTACAATGAGCAGTTCTTC	CASSESVADSYNEQFF
-	TRBV10-1	TRBJ2-3	-	TGCGCCAGCAGTGACGGCAGGGGAAAAGATACGCAGTATTTT	CASSDGRGKDTQYF
-	TRBV30	TRBJ2-7	-	TGTGCCTGGAGTCTAGGTTCCTCCTACGAGCAGTACTTC	CAWSLGSSYEQYF
TRBD1	TRBV29-1	TRBJ1-5	-	TGCAGCGTTGGGGACAGTTACAATCAGCCCCAGCATTTT	CSVGDSYNQPQHF
TRBD1	TRBV28	TRBJ1-4	-	TGTGCCAGCAGTTTAGGGCCCACAGGGGGCTTTAATGAAAAACTGTTTTTT	CASSLGPTGGFNEKLFF
-	TRBV6-1	TRBJ2-4	-	TGTGCCAGCAGTGTTCTAGAAGGGGAAGGGACCAAAAACATTCAGTACTTC	CASSVLEGEGTKNIQYF
-	TRBV14	TRBJ1-2	-	TGTGCCAGCAGCCAACGGACAGACCTTAATGGCTACACCTTC	CASSQRTDLNGYTF
TRBD1	TRBV12-5	TRBJ2-1	-	TGTGCTAGTGGTCCGGGACAGGGCTACTCCTACAATGAGCAGTTCTTC	CASGPGQGYSYNEQFF
-	TRBV7-9	TRBJ2-7	-	TGTGCCAGCAGCTTAGGCGGGGACTCCTACGAGCAGTACTTC	CASSLGGDSYEQYF
TRBD1	TRBV3-1/TRBV3-2	TRBJ1-1	-	TGTGCCAGCAGCCATGTACAGGGGGCTGAAGCTTTCTTT	CASSHVQGAEAFF
-	TRBV15	TRBJ1-4	-	TGTGCCACCAGCAGAGATTCGGTGAATGAAAAACTGTTTTTT	CATSRDSVNEKLFF
TRBD1	TRBV5-1	TRBJ1-2	-	TGCGCCAGCAGCTGGGGACAGGGCGGGAAGTATGGCTACACCTTC	CASSWGQGGKYGYTF
TRBD1	TRBV30	TRBJ2-7	few	TGTGCCTGGAGCGCTAAACCGGGACAGGACATATCCTACGAGCAGTACTTC	CAWSAKPGQDISYEQYF
TRBD1	TRBV28	TRBJ2-3	-	TGTGCCCTCTCCCAGGGGACAGGCTACACAGATACGCAGTATTTT	CALSQGTGYTDTQYF
-	TRBV24-1	TRBJ2-1	-	TGTGCCACCAGTGATCAAGACGCTAGCTCCTACAATGAGCAGTTCTTC	CATSDQDASSYNEQFF
-	TRBV28	TRBJ1-6	-	TGTGCCAGCTCCCTTTCGGGGTGGAATTCACCCCTCCACTTT	CASSLSGWNSPLHF
-	TRBV4-2	TRBJ2-7	once	TGTGCCAGCAGCCAAGAACTATCCTACGAGCAGTACTTC	CASSQELSYEQYF
-	TRBV28	TRBJ2-7	-	TGTGCCAGCAGTTTAAACGGGCAGGGGTTGTCCTACGAGCAGTACTTC	CASSLNGQGLSYEQYF
TRBD2	TRBV28	TRBJ2-3	-	TGTGCCACCTTAGGTCCGGGACTAGCGGCTCCTACGGGGTATTTT	CATLGPGLAAPTGYF
-	TRBV18	TRBJ2-1	-	TGTGCCAGCTCACCCCAAGGTGGAAGGGGGAATGAGCAGTTCTTC	CASSPQGGRGNEQFF
TRBD2	TRBV11-3	TRBJ2-2	few	TGTGCCAGCAGCCCGATAGCGGGGGACACCGGGGAGCTGTTTTTT	CASSPIAGDTGELFF